The next 21 T cell receptor beta chains were all read from a single sample in a study of blood T cells in healthy people across ages. A sample-barcoded 5' primer and a J-beta primer mix were used in a second PCR of roughly 6 to 12 cycles. Each CDR3 protein gets one entry after TCRdb re-called the 5' RACE reads with MiXCR. The data contain more than 700,000 distinct CDR3 sequences, approximately 55% of them singletons. Sequencing was carried out using blood. All receptors come from an elderly man in good health.

The J gene is TRBJ2-2, the V gene TRBV15; 7 bases map to TRBD2. Unmatched junction bases numbered 10, after V lost 0 bases and J lost 6 bases. Germline CDR1 LNHNV, CDR2 YYDKDF (reference sequence). The CDR3 covers 17 residues. The CDR3 reads CATSRDRRGSNAGELFF. The CDR3 DNA is TGTGCCACCAGCAGAGATCGCCGCGGGAGTAATGCCGGGGAGCTGTTTTTT.

This chain connects TRBV7-9 to TRBJ2-1; 7 bases fit TRBD2. Unmatched junction bases numbered 9, after V lost 3 bases and J lost 10 bases. This CDR3 is 14 amino acids long. Germline lookup yields CDR1 SEHNR and CDR2 FQNEAQ (reference sequence). This chain's CDR3 is CASSFEGGPGEQFF. CDR3 nucleotide sequence: TGTGCCAGCAGCTTCGAGGGAGGGCCGGGGGAGCAGTTCTTC.

J is TRBJ2-3 and V is TRBV7-6, with TRBD2 matching over 8 bases. The CDR3 contains 15 residues. The germline CDR1 and CDR2 sequences are SGHVS and FNYEAQ. After removal of 5 bases from V and 1 base from J, the junction contained 5 bases not matched to a gene. The CDR3 sequence is CASSQPGLGTDTQYF. The CDR3 nucleotides read TGTGCCAGCAGCCAGCCGGGACTAGGCACAGATACGCAGTATTTT.

Only a few counts were recorded for this clonotype. The gene calls are TRBV20-1 and TRBJ2-7; TRBD2 agrees at 9 bases. The CDR3 loop spans 14 amino acids. Germline loops: CDR1 DFQATT, CDR2 SNEGSKA (reference sequence). Trimming at V came to 5 bases and at J to 1 base, leaving 6 bases not matched to a gene. CDR3 sequence (DNA): TGCAGTGCTTTCACTAGCGGGCCTTCCTACGAGCAGTACTTC. Amino acids: CSAFTSGPSYEQYF.

The CDR3 sequence: CAAKGNGSNEQFF. DNA for the CDR3: TGTGCCGCCAAAGGAAATGGGAGCAATGAGCAGTTCTTC. V usage is TRBV10-3 and J usage is TRBJ2-1; a possible D gene is TRBD2 (5 bases). The CDR3 length is 13 residues. Germline V gives CDR1 ENHRY, CDR2 SYGVKD. V was cut by 11 bases and J by 6 bases, with 17 bases left in between.

The chain is built from TRBV27 and TRBJ1-2; 8 bases map to TRBD1. The germline V gene encodes CDR1 MNHEY and CDR2 SMNVEV (reference sequence). This CDR3 spans 15 amino acids. After removal of 0 bases from V and 5 bases from J, the junction contained 5 bases not matched to a gene. Here the CDR3 DNA reads TGTGCCAGCAGTTTATCGTCAGGGGGCTTTTATGGCTACACCTTC. It codes for CASSLSSGGFYGYTF.

The chain uses TRBV24-1 and TRBJ2-1; D possibly corresponds to TRBD2 (6 bases). The V end lost 11 bases, the J end lost 3 bases, and 13 bases lay between the germline ends. The CDR3 is made up of 13 amino acids. CDR1 and CDR2 (germline): KGHDR, SFDVKD. The DNA for the CDR3 is TGTGCCATAAGTAGCGGAGACTACAATGAGCAGTTCTTC. Residues: CAISSGDYNEQFF.

This chain links TRBV29-1 with TRBJ1-1; the D gene is possibly TRBD1 (5 bases). The V and J ends lost 3 bases and 6 bases respectively, with 14 bases between them. The CDR3 has 13 amino acids. Germline assignment: CDR1 SQVTM and CDR2 ANQGSEA. CDR3 sequence: CSVERGVQAEAFF. The CDR3 coding sequence is TGCAGCGTTGAGAGAGGGGTCCAGGCTGAAGCTTTCTTT.

This chain joins TRBV30 and TRBJ2-7; 9 positions match TRBD1. The CDR3 runs to 14 residues. Germline lookup yields CDR1 GTSNPN and CDR2 SVGIG (reference sequence). V lost 4 bases and J lost 2; bases outside the gene matches: 6. CDR3 region: CAWTSNRGPYEQYF. CDR3 nucleotides: TGTGCCTGGACGTCCAACAGGGGGCCCTACGAGCAGTACTTC.

This chain joins TRBV5-1 and TRBJ1-2; perhaps TRBD1 as D (5 bases). With 4 bases removed from V and 2 bases from J, the gap between germline ends came to 12 bases. This CDR3 has 14 residues. Germline CDR1 is SGHRS and CDR2 is YFSETQ. The DNA for the CDR3 is TGCGCCAGCAGCGGGACGACTGACAACTATGGCTACACCTTC. Its translation is CASSGTTDNYGYTF.

Ten or more counts support this clonotype. The chain uses TRBV29-1 and TRBJ1-2; D is undetermined. The CDR3 is made up of 11 amino acids. With 0 bases removed from V and 5 bases from J, the gap between germline ends came to 4 bases. The germline V gene has CDR1 SQVTM and CDR2 ANQGSEA. The CDR3 nucleotides read TGCAGCGTTGAAGACGGGTATGGCTACACCTTC. Protein: CSVEDGYGYTF.

In its sample, this clonotype was seen a few times. The rearrangement links TRBV14 to TRBJ2-1; D gene uncertain. The length of the CDR3 is 12 residues. V lost 1 base to trimming and J lost 2 bases, with 0 bases between them. Germline V lookup: CDR1 SGHDN, CDR2 FVKESK. CDR3 nucleotides: TGTGCCAGCAGCCAAGCCTACAATGAGCAGTTCTTC. Its protein is CASSQAYNEQFF.

CDR3 residues: CASSLASSGSYEQYF. CDR3 DNA sequence: TGTGCCAGCAGCTTAGCGTCTAGCGGGAGCTACGAGCAGTACTTC. The rearrangement joins TRBV7-8 to TRBJ2-7; 10 bases match TRBD2. Germline V gene lookup returns CDR1 SGHVS and CDR2 FQNEAQ. The J segment lost 3 bases and the V segment lost 0 bases, leaving 2 bases of the junction unmatched. The CDR3 runs to 15 residues.

This clonotype was seen a handful of times. This chain uses TRBV7-3 with TRBJ2-7; D not resolved. The CDR3 has 15 residues. V dropped 0 bases and J dropped 2 bases, with 11 bases sitting between them. The V gene's germline CDR1 is SGHTA and CDR2 FQGTGA. The CDR3 protein is CASSLTSDRAYEQYF. CDR3 nucleotide sequence: TGTGCCAGCAGCTTAACTTCGGACCGAGCCTACGAGCAGTACTTC. The complete variable domain, with remaining parts taken from reference TRBV7-3 and TRBJ2-7, reads GAGVSQTPSNKVTEKGKYVELRCDPISGHTALYWYRQSLGQGPEFLIYFQGTGAADDSGLPNDRFFAVRPEGSVSTLKIQRTERGDSAVYLCASSLTSDRAYEQYFGPGTRLTVT.

This sequence joins TRBV27 and TRBJ2-7, with D perhaps assigned TRBD1 or TRBD2 (5 bases each). The V end lost 4 bases, the J end lost 5 bases, and 12 bases lay between the germline ends. The CDR3 consists of 13 residues. Germline CDR1 is MNHEY and CDR2 is SMNVEV (reference sequence). The CDR3 loop reads CASSCGQGNEQYF. The CDR3, as DNA: TGTGCCAGCAGTTGCGGGCAGGGCAACGAGCAGTACTTC.

This clonotype was seen only a few times. The J gene is TRBJ1-2, the V gene TRBV20-1; the D gene is possibly TRBD1 (5 bases). Trimming stripped 6 bases from V and 7 bases from J, with 18 bases between. CDR3 size: 13 residues. Germline values: CDR1 DFQATT, CDR2 SNEGSKA (reference sequence). Written as DNA, the CDR3 is TGCAGTGCCCTAAAAGGCGGGGCTATTGGCTACACCTTC. The encoded protein is CSALKGGAIGYTF.

The chain has TRBV10-3 and TRBJ2-3; tentative D call: TRBD1 (5 bases). Trimming took 0 bases from V and 4 from J, leaving 11 bases between them. Germline V CDR1 and CDR2: ENHRY, SYGVKD. CDR3 length equals 15 residues. CDR3 protein: CAISESTARADTQYF. Here the CDR3 DNA reads TGTGCCATCAGTGAGTCGACAGCAAGGGCAGATACGCAGTATTTT.

The V gene is TRBV27, the J gene TRBJ1-1; 9 positions match TRBD1. The length of the CDR3 is 16 residues. Germline V gene lookup returns CDR1 MNHEY and CDR2 SMNVEV (reference sequence). The V and J ends lost 6 bases and 5 bases, in that order; junction bases with no gene match: 13. CDR3 nucleotides: TGTGCCAGCAGCCATGGACAGGGGCAAAGTCGGACTGAAGCTTTCTTT. Protein: CASSHGQGQSRTEAFF.

This clonotype was seen a few times. The J gene is TRBJ2-1, the V gene TRBV24-1; D gene ambiguous. The CDR3 covers 14 residues. The germline gives CDR1 KGHDR, CDR2 SFDVKD. Trimming cost V 9 bases and J 10 bases, with 21 bases left between them. The CDR3 loop is CATQTGQNLGEQFF. In DNA, the CDR3 is TGTGCCACCCAGACTGGGCAGAACCTGGGGGAGCAGTTCTTC.

To note about this clonotype: Germline is not matched at one junction end, which may reflect a read error. The chain is built from TRBV29-1 and TRBJ2-5; D perhaps matches TRBD2 (5 bases). CDR1 SQVTM and CDR2 ANQGSEA come from the germline V gene. The CDR3 covers 15 residues. CDR3 region: CRVEDRGSYQETQYF. Here the CDR3 DNA reads TGCCGCGTTGAAGATCGAGGGTCGTACCAAGAGACCCAGTACTTC. Full variable domain (outside the CDR3, taken from reference TRBV29-1 and TRBJ2-5): SAVISQKPSRDICQRGTSLTIQCQVDSQVTMMFWYRQQPGQSLTLIATANQGSEATYESGFVIDKFPISRPNLTFSTLTVSNMSPEDSSIYLCRVEDRGSYQETQYFGPGTRLLVL.

The rearrangement joins TRBV9 to TRBJ2-7, with D possibly being TRBD2 (6 bases). From germline, CDR1 is SGDLS and CDR2 YYNGEE. Trimming took 0 bases from V and 5 from J, leaving 15 bases between them. The CDR3 is made up of 15 amino acids. The CDR3 loop is CASSVGGGDPHEQYF. In DNA, the CDR3 is TGTGCCAGCAGCGTAGGAGGAGGGGATCCCCACGAGCAGTACTTC. The whole variable domain, remainder taken from reference TRBV9 and TRBJ2-7, is DSGVTQTPKHLITATGQRVTLRCSPRSGDLSVYWYQQSLDQGLQFLIQYYNGEERAKGNILERFSAQQFPDLHSELNLSSLELGDSALYFCASSVGGGDPHEQYFGPGTRLTVT.